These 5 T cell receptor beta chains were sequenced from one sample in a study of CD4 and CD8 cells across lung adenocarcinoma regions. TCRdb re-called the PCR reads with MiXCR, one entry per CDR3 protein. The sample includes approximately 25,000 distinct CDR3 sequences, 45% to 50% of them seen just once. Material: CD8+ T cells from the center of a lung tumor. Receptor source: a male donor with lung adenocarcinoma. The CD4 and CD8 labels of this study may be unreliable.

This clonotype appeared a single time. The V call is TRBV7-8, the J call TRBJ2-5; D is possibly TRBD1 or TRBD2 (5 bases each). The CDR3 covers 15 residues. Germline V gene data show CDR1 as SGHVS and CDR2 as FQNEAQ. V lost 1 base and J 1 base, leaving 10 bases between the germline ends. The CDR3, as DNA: TGTGCCAGCAGCTTAGAAGGGGCGGGCCAAGAGACCCAGTACTTC. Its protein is CASSLEGAGQETQYF.

As DNA, the CDR3 is TGTGCCAGCAGCTTACAGGGAAGCCTTAATTCACCCCTCCACTTT. Translated, it gives CASSLQGSLNSPLHF. This rearrangement joins TRBV6-5 to TRBJ1-6; the D gene is possibly TRBD1 (6 bases). The V end was cut by 6 bases, the J end by 6 bases, with 15 bases between. Germline V gene sequence: CDR1 MNHEY, CDR2 SVGAGI. This CDR3 region has 15 residues.

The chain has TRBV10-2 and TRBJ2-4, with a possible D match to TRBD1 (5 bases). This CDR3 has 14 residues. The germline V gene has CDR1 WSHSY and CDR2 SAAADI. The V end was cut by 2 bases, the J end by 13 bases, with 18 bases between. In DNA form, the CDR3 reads TGCGCCAGCAGTGAGCTAGGGGCCAAAAACACGCAGTACTTC. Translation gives CASSELGAKNTQYF.

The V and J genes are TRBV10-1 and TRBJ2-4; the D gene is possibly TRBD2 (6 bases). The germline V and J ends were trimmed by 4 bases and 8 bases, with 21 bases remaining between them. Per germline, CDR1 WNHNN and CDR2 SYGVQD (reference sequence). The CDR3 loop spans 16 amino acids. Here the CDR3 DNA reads TGCGCCAGCAGTGCGATGGCGCGGGGAGCCACAGACATTCAGTACTTC. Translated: CASSAMARGATDIQYF.

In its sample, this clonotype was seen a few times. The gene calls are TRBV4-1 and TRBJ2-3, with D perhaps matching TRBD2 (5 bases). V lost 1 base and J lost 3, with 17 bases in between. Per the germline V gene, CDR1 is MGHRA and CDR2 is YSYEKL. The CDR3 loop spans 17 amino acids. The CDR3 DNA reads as TGCGCCAGCAGCCAAGTGGGTAGCGCAGGTGTAACAGATACGCAGTATTTT. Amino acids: CASSQVGSAGVTDTQYF.